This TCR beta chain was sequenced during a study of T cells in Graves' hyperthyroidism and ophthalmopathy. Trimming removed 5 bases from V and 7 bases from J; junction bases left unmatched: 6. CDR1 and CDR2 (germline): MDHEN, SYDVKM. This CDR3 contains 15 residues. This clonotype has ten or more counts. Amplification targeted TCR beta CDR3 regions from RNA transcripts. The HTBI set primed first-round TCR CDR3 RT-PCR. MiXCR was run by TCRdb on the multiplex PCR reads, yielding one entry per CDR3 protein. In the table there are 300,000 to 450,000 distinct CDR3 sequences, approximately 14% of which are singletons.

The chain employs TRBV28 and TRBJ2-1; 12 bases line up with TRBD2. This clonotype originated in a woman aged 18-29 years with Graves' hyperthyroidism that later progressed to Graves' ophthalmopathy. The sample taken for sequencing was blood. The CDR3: CASSRLAGERNEQFF. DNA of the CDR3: TGTGCCAGCAGTCGACTAGCGGGAGAGAGGAATGAGCAGTTCTTC.